This entry lists 18 T cell receptor beta chains sequenced from one sample in a study of blood T cell repertoires in COVID-19. The assay was immunoSEQ multiplex PCR, and TCRdb's table has in-frame clones only and misses some. The table has about 260,000 clones, around 82% seen once. The sequencing input was peripheral blood. The receptors come from a human donor in a cohort sampled during active COVID-19.

The chain is built from TRBV5-1 and TRBJ2-7; the D gene is possibly TRBD2 (6 bases). Per germline, CDR1 SGHRS and CDR2 YFSETQ. Between the trimmed V and J ends, which lost 0 bases and 4 bases, there was a span of 20 bases. The CDR3 totals 17 residues. CDR3 region: CASSLGAGTGGRYEQYF. The CDR3 DNA follows: TGCGCCAGCAGCTTGGGGGCCGGGACCGGGGGAAGATACGAGCAGTACTTC.

The rearrangement joins TRBV7-2 to TRBJ2-3; weak D call: TRBD2 (6 bases). Germline lookup yields CDR1 SGHTA and CDR2 FQGNSA. Trimming shortened V by 5 bases and J by 2 bases, and 14 bases separated the two germline ends. The CDR3 consists of 15 residues. The CDR3 loop is CASSPLGLATDTQYF. The CDR3 nucleotides read TGTGCCAGCAGCCCGCTGGGACTTGCCACAGATACGCAGTATTTT.

This clone occurred once. This sequence joins TRBV7-8 and TRBJ2-1, with 8 bases that match TRBD2. The CDR3 totals 16 residues. CDR1 and CDR2 (germline): SGHVS, FQNEAQ. V gave up 5 bases and J gave up 7 bases; unmatched junction bases: 13. The CDR3 sequence is CASSPDSRGGSNEQFF. In DNA form, the CDR3 reads TGTGCCAGCAGCCCCGATTCCCGGGGGGGCTCTAATGAGCAGTTCTTC.

The chain joins TRBV11-2 to TRBJ2-5, with TRBD1 identical over 7 bases. With 5 bases clipped from V and 2 bases from J, the junction kept 17 bases outside the gene matches. Germline V gene sequence: CDR1 SGHAT, CDR2 FQNNGV. CDR3 size: 18 residues. The chain's CDR3 is CASSHKIRDRLLQETQYF. In DNA, the CDR3 is TGTGCCAGCAGCCATAAGATCCGGGACAGACTCTTACAAGAGACCCAGTACTTC.

The V and J genes are TRBV28 and TRBJ1-2; D is perhaps TRBD1 (6 bases). Per the germline V gene, CDR1 is MDHEN and CDR2 is SYDVKM. There are 16 residues in the CDR3. The V and J ends lost 2 bases and 4 bases respectively, with 17 bases between them. In DNA form, the CDR3 reads TGTGCCAGCAGTTTAATCGGACAGCATACCACCTATGGCTACACCTTC. Translating gives CASSLIGQHTTYGYTF.

V gene TRBV5-6 combines with J gene TRBJ2-7, with 7 nucleotides matching TRBD1. In germline, CDR1 is SGHDT, CDR2 YYEEEE. The CDR3 runs to 12 residues. Trimming at V came to 4 bases and at J to 4 bases, leaving 2 bases not matched to a gene. CDR3 amino acids: CASSRGQYEQYF. In DNA, the CDR3 is TGTGCCAGCAGCCGGGGACAGTACGAGCAGTACTTC.

This chain links TRBV5-1 with TRBJ1-2; D perhaps matches TRBD1 (5 bases). Trimming stripped 0 bases from V and 8 bases from J, with 5 bases between. CDR1 is SGHRS and CDR2 is YFSETQ in the germline V gene. This CDR3 comprises 11 residues. Written as DNA, the CDR3 is TGCGCCAGCAGCTTGGACAGGGGCTACACCTTC. Its translation is CASSLDRGYTF.

The gene calls are TRBV27 and TRBJ1-6; D gene unclear. This CDR3 is built from 16 residues. Trimming pared 7 bases from V and 1 base from J, leaving 14 bases between. Germline V CDR1 and CDR2: MNHEY, SMNVEV (reference sequence). CDR3 protein: CASNLSPGSYNSPLHF. DNA for the CDR3: TGTGCCAGCAACCTTTCCCCCGGTTCCTATAATTCACCCCTCCACTTT.

The chain links TRBV5-8 to TRBJ1-5; no definite D call. V shed 2 bases and J shed 7 bases, with 7 bases lying between them. The CDR3 is 12 amino acids. CDR1 SGHTS and CDR2 YDEGEE come from the germline V gene. CDR3 nucleotides: TGTGCCAGCAGCTTTCGCGGGCAGCCCCAGCATTTT. Amino acid sequence: CASSFRGQPQHF.

As concerns this clone: Other DNA sequences in the sample encode the same CDR3. J is TRBJ1-2 and V is TRBV27; D is undetermined. The ends were cut back, 5 bases at V and 2 bases at J, with 9 bases in the middle. CDR3 length equals 13 residues. Looked up from germline, CDR1 is MNHEY and CDR2 is SMNVEV (reference sequence). The CDR3 region has the DNA TGTGCCAGCAGTCGCACGGAGAACTATGGCTACACCTTC. Its protein product is CASSRTENYGYTF.

The rearrangement uses TRBV6-5 and TRBJ1-4, with 9 bases matching TRBD1. With 4 bases clipped from V and 0 bases from J, the junction kept 3 bases outside the gene matches. Germline V gene sequence: CDR1 MNHEY, CDR2 SVGAGI. This CDR3 region has 16 residues. The CDR3 coding sequence is TGTGCCAGCAGTTCCTGGGACAGGGCAACTAATGAAAAACTGTTTTTT. This sequence encodes CASSSWDRATNEKLFF.

The chain recombines TRBV6-5 with TRBJ1-6; D gene uncertain. Germline CDR1 and CDR2: MNHEY and SVGAGI. V was cut by 3 bases and J by 10 bases, with 16 bases left in between. CDR3 length equals 15 residues. The CDR3, as DNA: TGTGCCAGCAGTTATTCTGGCCTCCCGGGATCACCCCTCCACTTT. This encodes CASSYSGLPGSPLHF.

On this clone itself: Relative to the germline gene, one junction end is altered; a read error may explain this. This chain uses TRBV29-1 with TRBJ1-2; maybe TRBD1 (6 bases). CDR3 length equals 11 residues. Germline lookup yields CDR1 SQVTM and CDR2 ANQGSEA. CDR3 protein: CSVDRGQSFFF. The DNA for the CDR3 is TGCAGCGTTGATCGTGGACAGAGTTTTTTCTTC.

The gene calls are TRBV7-9 and TRBJ2-3; TRBD2 matches at 12 bases. Germline CDR1 and CDR2: SEHNR and FQNEAQ (reference sequence). Trimming removed 5 bases from V and 14 bases from J; junction bases left unmatched: 8. The CDR3 covers 13 residues. The CDR3 nucleotides read TGTGCCAGCAGCCCCCCCGGGACTAGCGGGCCGTATTTT. It translates to CASSPPGTSGPYF.

J is TRBJ2-5 and V is TRBV10-3, with a tentative D call TRBD2 (5 bases). Germline values: CDR1 ENHRY, CDR2 SYGVKD. The CDR3 spans 14 residues. V was trimmed by 0 bases and J by 5 bases, leaving 10 bases between them. CDR3 DNA: TGTGCCATCAGTGAGTCGGAGAGAGGGGAGACCCAGTACTTC. This sequence encodes CAISESERGETQYF.

This clone occurred once. The chain recombines TRBV6-5 with TRBJ1-1, with a tentative D call TRBD1 (5 bases). This CDR3 comprises 12 residues. Germline-derived CDR1 and CDR2 are MNHEY and SVGAGI. V shed 2 bases and J shed 7 bases, with 8 bases lying between them. The CDR3 loop is CASSYGGGEAFF. DNA for the CDR3: TGTGCCAGCAGTTACGGCGGGGGTGAAGCTTTCTTT.

This clone occurred a few times. The gene calls are TRBV7-9 and TRBJ1-6, with D uncertain. The germline V gene encodes CDR1 SEHNR and CDR2 FQNEAQ (reference sequence). This CDR3 spans 13 amino acids. Trimming took 5 bases from V and 6 from J, leaving 8 bases between them. The CDR3 DNA sequence: TGTGCCAGCAGCCTCGGAGCTAATTCACCCCTCCACTTT. This translates into CASSLGANSPLHF.

J is TRBJ2-2 and V is TRBV10-2, with 8 bases fitting TRBD2. The CDR3 is made up of 13 amino acids. CDR1 is WSHSY, CDR2 SAAADI, per germline. J lost 5 bases, V lost 4 bases, and 0 bases had no gene match. The CDR3 DNA is TGCGCCAGCAGTGGACTAGCGACCGGGGAGCTGTTTTTT. Its translation: CASSGLATGELFF.